This T cell receptor (beta chain) was captured by sequencing in a study of blood T cell repertoires in COVID-19. For the study at large: PBMCs, B-cell-depleted T cells, or T cells provided the cDNA or gDNA that made up the material.

Germline V CDR1 and CDR2: KGHSH, LQKENI. The CDR3 spans 15 residues. The trim removed 3 bases at V and 3 bases at J, leaving 2 bases unmatched. Original handling: Amplifying reference gene primers gave estimates of nucleated cell counts. TCRdb's table, derived via immunoSEQ multiplex PCR, lists solely in-frame clones and lacks some. The V and J calls and the clone size are those of that table, but D and trimming were determined from the DNA. The table has under 200,000 clones, around 85% seen once; the top ten hold over 7%. The genes are TRBV18 and TRBJ2-2; 9 bases fit TRBD2. This sequence was found in a woman older than 75 with COVID-19, enrolled during active disease. Input material: peripheral blood. CDR3 sequence (DNA): TGTGCCAGCTCACCGGGACTAGCAGACACCGGGGAGCTGTTTTTT. It specifies CASSPGLADTGELFF.